This T cell receptor beta chain was recovered during a study of blood T cells in healthy people across ages. Overall study: Template switching retrieved approximately one barcoded beta molecule for each two T cells.

Only a few counts were recorded for this clonotype. Antigen unknown. Whole-study findings and limits: Long-lived donors had more naive CD4+ cells and higher diversity than aged donors. Age showed a roughly linear inverse relationship with TCR beta diversity per million T cells. What prevented conclusive comparison of naive and antigen-experienced cells was that PBMCs were unsorted.

Alongside a J-beta primer mix, a sample-barcoded 5' primer served in a second PCR lasting about 6 to 12 cycles. TCRdb re-analysed the 5' RACE reads in MiXCR, keeping a single row per CDR3 protein. In the table there are some 1 million distinct CDR3 sequences, 45% of which are singletons. The CDR3 is made up of 16 amino acids. With V trimmed by 7 bases and J by 4 bases, 13 bases remained unmatched. CDR1 is KGHSY, CDR2 FQNENV, per germline. The rearrangement uses TRBV16 and TRBJ1-2, with TRBD1 identical over 9 bases. The TCR comes from a woman aged 55-69 years in good health. Material for sequencing was blood. CDR3 sequence (DNA): TGTGCCAGCATCCCGGACAGGGGTACGGGGTCCTATGGCTACACCTTC. Residues: CASIPDRGTGSYGYTF.